Here is one TCR beta chain with its context. Its cognate antigen is unknown. These data are taken from a study of response to subunit inactivated influenza vaccine. Study conclusions and caveats: There was a suggestion from the authors that each seasonal influenza vaccination recruits few new T cells.

TCRdb reprocessed the RT-PCR reads with MiXCR, giving one entry per CDR3 protein. The profile shows fewer than 800,000 distinct CDR3 sequences, 15% to 19% of them singletons. Trimming removed 3 bases at V and 3 bases at J, with 8 bases between. The CDR3 length is 14 residues. This TCR came from a man aged 45-65 years who received an inactivated influenza vaccine. Sequenced material: PBMCs from blood, taken about 11 days after vaccination. J is TRBJ2-2 and V is TRBV12-3 or TRBV12-4; D not certain. This CDR3 reads CASSFELYTGELFF. The CDR3 DNA reads TGTGCCAGCAGTTTCGAACTGTACACCGGGGAGCTGTTTTTT.